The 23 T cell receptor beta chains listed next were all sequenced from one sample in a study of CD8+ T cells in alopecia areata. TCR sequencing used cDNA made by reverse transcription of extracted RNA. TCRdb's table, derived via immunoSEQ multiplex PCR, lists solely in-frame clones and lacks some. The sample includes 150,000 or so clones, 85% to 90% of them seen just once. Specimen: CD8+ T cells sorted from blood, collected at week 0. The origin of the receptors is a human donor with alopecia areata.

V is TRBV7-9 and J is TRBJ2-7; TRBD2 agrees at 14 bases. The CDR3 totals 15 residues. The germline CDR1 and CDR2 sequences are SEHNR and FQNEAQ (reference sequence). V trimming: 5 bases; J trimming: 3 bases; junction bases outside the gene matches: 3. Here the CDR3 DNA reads TGTGCCAGCAGCCCGGGGACTAGCGGGGGCTACGAGCAGTACTTC. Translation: CASSPGTSGGYEQYF.

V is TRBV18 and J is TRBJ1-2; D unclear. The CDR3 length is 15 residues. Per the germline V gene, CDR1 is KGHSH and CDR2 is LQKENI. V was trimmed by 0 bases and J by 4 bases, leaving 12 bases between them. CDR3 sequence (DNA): TGTGCCAGCTCACCACCGAATGGGGTCCTCTATGGCTACACCTTC. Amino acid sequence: CASSPPNGVLYGYTF.

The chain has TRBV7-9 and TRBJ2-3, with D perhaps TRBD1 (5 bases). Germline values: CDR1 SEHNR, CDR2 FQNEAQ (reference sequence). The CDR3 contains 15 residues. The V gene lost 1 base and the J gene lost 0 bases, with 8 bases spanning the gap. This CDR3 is CASSLVGASTDTQYF. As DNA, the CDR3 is TGTGCCAGCAGCTTAGTAGGGGCTAGCACAGATACGCAGTATTTT.

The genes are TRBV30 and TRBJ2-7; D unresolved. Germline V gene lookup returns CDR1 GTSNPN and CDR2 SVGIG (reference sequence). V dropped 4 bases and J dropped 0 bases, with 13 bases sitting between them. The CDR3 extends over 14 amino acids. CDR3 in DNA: TGTGCCTGGACCAACACGGCCAGCTCCTACGAGCAGTACTTC. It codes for CAWTNTASSYEQYF.

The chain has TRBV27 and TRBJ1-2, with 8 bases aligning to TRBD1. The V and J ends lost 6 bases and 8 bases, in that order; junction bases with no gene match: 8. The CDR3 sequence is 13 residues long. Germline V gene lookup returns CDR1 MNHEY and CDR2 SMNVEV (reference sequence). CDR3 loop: CASSALDRVGYTF. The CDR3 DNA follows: TGTGCCAGCAGCGCCCTGGACAGGGTGGGCTACACCTTC.

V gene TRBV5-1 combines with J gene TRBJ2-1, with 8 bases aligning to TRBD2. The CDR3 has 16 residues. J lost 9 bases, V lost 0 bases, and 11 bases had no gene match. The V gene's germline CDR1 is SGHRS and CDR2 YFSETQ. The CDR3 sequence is CASSLAGTGGPAEQFF. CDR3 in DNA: TGCGCCAGCAGCTTGGCTGGGACGGGAGGGCCGGCTGAGCAGTTCTTC.

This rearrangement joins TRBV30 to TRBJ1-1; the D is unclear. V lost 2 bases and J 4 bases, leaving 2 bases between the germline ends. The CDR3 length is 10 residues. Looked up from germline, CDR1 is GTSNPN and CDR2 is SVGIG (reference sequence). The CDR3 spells CAWSPTEAFF. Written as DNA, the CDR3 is TGTGCCTGGAGTCCCACTGAAGCTTTCTTT.

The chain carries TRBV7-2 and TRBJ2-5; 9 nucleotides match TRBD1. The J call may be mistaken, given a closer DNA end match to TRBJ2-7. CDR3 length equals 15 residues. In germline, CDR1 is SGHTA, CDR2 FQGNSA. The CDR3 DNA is TGTGCCAGCAGCTTAAGGGACAGGGAGTCGGACGAGCAGTACTTC. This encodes CASSLRDRESDEQYF.

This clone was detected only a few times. CDR3 sequence: CASSDDTEAFF. CDR3 DNA: TGTGCCAGCAGTGACGACACTGAAGCTTTCTTT. This chain links TRBV6-1 with TRBJ1-1; the D is unclear. The CDR3 is made up of 11 amino acids. The V gene lost 3 bases and the J gene lost 3 bases, with 2 bases spanning the gap. Germline CDR1 reads MNHNS; CDR2 reads SASEGT.

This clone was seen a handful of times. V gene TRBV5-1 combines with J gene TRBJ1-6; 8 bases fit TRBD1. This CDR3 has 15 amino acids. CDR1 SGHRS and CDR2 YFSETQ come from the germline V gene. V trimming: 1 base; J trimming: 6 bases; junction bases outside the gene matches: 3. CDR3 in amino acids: CASSLTGGLNSPLHF. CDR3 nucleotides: TGCGCCAGCAGCTTGACAGGGGGACTTAATTCACCCCTCCACTTT.

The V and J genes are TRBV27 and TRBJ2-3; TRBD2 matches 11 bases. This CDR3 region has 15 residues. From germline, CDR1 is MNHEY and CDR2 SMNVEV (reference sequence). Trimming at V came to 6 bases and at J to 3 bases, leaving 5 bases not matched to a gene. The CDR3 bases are TGTGCCAGCAGCGGGACTAGCGGTTTGACAGATACGCAGTATTTT. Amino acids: CASSGTSGLTDTQYF.

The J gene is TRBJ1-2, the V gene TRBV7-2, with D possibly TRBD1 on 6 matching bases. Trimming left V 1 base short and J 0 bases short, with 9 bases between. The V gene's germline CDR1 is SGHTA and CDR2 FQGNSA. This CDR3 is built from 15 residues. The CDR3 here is CASSLDGTTNYGYTF. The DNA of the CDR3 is TGTGCCAGCAGCTTAGACGGGACAACTAACTATGGCTACACCTTC.

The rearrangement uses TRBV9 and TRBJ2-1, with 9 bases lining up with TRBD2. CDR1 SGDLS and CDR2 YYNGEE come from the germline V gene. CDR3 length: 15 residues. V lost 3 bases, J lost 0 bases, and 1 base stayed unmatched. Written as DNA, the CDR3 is TGTGCCAGCAGCGAGCGGGGGGCCTCCTACAATGAGCAGTTCTTC. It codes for CASSERGASYNEQFF.

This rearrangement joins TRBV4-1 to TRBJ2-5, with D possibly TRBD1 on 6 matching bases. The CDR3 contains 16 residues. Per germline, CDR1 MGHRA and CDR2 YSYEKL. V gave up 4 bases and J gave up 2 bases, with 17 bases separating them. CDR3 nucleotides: TGCGCCAGCAGCCTGCCCGGACAGATAATACAAGAGACCCAGTACTTC. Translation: CASSLPGQIIQETQYF.

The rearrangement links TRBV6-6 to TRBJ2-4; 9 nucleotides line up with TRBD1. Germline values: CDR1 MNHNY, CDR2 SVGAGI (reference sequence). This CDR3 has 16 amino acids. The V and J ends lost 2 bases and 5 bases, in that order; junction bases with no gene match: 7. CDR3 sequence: CASSYLDRGGQNIQYF. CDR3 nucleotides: TGTGCCAGCAGTTACCTTGACAGGGGGGGACAAAACATTCAGTACTTC.

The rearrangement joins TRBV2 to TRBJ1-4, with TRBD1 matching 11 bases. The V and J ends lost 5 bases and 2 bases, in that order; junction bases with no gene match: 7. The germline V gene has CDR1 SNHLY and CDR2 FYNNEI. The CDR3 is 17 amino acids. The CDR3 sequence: CASSPSRTGGTNEKLFF. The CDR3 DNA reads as TGTGCCAGCAGTCCTAGCAGGACAGGGGGCACTAATGAAAAACTGTTTTTT.

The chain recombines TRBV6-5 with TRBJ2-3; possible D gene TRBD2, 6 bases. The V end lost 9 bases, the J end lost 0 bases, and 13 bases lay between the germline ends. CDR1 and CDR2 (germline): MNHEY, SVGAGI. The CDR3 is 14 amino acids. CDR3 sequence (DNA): TGTGCCAGTAGTAGCGGAAGTAGCACAGATACGCAGTATTTT. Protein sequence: CASSSGSSTDTQYF.

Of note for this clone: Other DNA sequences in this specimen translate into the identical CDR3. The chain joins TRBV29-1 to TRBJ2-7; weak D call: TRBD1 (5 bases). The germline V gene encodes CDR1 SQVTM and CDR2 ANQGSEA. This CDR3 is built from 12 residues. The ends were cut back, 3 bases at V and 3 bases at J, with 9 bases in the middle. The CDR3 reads CSVEGQGYEQYF. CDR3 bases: TGCAGCGTTGAGGGCCAGGGCTACGAGCAGTACTTC.

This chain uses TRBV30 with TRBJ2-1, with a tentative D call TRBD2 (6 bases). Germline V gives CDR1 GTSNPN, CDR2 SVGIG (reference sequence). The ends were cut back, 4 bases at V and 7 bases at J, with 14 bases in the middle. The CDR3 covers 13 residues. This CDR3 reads CAWTSVILNEQFF. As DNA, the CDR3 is TGTGCCTGGACTAGCGTAATTTTAAATGAGCAGTTCTTC.

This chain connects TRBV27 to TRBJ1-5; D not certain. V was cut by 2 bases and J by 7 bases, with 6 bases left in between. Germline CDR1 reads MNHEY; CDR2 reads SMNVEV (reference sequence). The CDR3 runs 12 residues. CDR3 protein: CASSLTGQPQHF. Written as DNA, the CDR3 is TGTGCCAGCAGTTTAACGGGACAGCCCCAGCATTTT.

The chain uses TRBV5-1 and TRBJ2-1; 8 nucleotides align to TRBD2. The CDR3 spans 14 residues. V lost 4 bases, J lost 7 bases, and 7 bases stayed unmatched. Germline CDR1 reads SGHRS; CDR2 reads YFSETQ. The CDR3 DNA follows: TGCGCCAGCAGCGACGGGAGGGTGGGGAATGAGCAGTTCTTC. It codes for CASSDGRVGNEQFF.

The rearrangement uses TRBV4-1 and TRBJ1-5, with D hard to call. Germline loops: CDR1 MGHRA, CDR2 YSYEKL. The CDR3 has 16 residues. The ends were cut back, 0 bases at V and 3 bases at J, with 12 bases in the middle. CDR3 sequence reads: CASSQESRQNNQPQHF. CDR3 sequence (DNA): TGCGCCAGCAGCCAAGAATCTAGGCAGAACAATCAGCCCCAGCATTTT.

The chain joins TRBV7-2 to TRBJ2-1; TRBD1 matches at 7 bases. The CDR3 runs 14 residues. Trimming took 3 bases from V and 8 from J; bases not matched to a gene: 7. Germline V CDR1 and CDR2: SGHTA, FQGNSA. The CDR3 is CASSLLGGWDEQFF. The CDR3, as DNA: TGTGCCAGCAGCTTGCTAGGGGGCTGGGATGAGCAGTTCTTC.